This TCR beta chain was captured by sequencing in a study of cytomegalovirus exposure and HLA in healthy donors. Study-level points and caveats: Clusters of TCRs from the first cohort tended to co-occur in the 110 or so validation repertoires (as a later analysis found). Accounts indicate the classifier identified cytomegalovirus status with strong specificity and sensitivity.

Sequencing was performed with immunoSEQ multiplex PCR; in TCRdb, only in-frame clones are kept and a portion is missing. The sample has roughly 200,000 clones, 86% seen once. Comments on this clone: The target antigen is unknown.

V was trimmed by 6 bases and J by 0 bases, leaving 9 bases between them. Germline-derived CDR1 and CDR2 are SNHLY and FYNNEI. This CDR3 has 14 amino acids. The donors were members of the validation cohort comprising approximately 110 subjects, separate from the roughly 650-subject first cohort. V usage is TRBV2 and J usage is TRBJ2-4; D is undetermined. The origin of this receptor is a man aged 30 to 39 in good health and CMV-seropositive. Sequencing was performed on PBMCs. Here the CDR3 DNA reads TGTGCCAGCAGCCACCGGGTAGCCAAAAACATTCAGTACTTC. Residues: CASSHRVAKNIQYF.